This TCR beta chain was identified during a study of T cells in Graves' hyperthyroidism and ophthalmopathy. The overall study: Peripheral blood was taken when the disease was first diagnosed, before any treatment began. General observations from the study: Blood also held most thyroid clonotypes expanded beyond 0.001.

Investigators excluded patients with uncontrolled infection, other autoimmune disease, pregnancy or lactation. On the basis of clinical symptoms, serum thyroxine and TRAb, thyroid ultrasound and orbital computed tomography, diagnoses were made. This clonotype was counted many times. Its antigen remains unidentified. Amplified TCR beta CDR3 regions came from RNA transcripts. The study used the HTBI primer set for a first-round RT-PCR of the TCR CDR3. TCRdb re-called the multiplex PCR reads through MiXCR, storing one row per CDR3 protein. Among about 710,000 distinct CDR3 sequences listed, about 15% were seen once. Trimming cost V 5 bases and J 5 bases, with 18 bases left between them. Germline V lookup: CDR1 SEHNR, CDR2 FQNEAQ (reference sequence). The CDR3 extends over 15 amino acids.

The specimen sequenced was blood. V usage is TRBV7-9 and J usage is TRBJ2-5; perhaps TRBD2 as D (5 bases). The TCR comes from a man in his late teens or twenties with Graves' hyperthyroidism. The CDR3 DNA sequence: TGTGCCAGCAGCAGGGAGAGTGGAAGGTGGGAGACCCAGTACTTC. This translates into CASSRESGRWETQYF. Complete variable domain (other parts from reference TRBV7-9 and TRBJ2-5): DTGVSQNPRHKITKRGQNVTFRCDPISEHNRLYWYRQTLGQGPEFLTYFQNEAQLEKSRLLSDRFSAERPKGSFSTLEIQRTEQGDSAMYLCASSRESGRWETQYFGPGTRLLVL.